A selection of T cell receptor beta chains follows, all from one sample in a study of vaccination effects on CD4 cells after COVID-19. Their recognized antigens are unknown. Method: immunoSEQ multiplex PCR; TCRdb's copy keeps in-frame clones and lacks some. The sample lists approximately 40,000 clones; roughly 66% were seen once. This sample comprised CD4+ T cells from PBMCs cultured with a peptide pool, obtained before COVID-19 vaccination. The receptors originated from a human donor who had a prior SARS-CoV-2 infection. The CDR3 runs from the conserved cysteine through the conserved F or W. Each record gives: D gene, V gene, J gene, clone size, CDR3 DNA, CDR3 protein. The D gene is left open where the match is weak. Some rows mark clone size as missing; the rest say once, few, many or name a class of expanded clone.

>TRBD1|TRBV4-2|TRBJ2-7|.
TGTGCCAGCAGCGTCTTCCAAGGCCGGGGGACAGGGGCCTACGAGCAGTACTTC
CASSVFQGRGTGAYEQYF
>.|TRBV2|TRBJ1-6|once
TGTGCCAGCAGTGTGTCGGGTCCGATATATGATTCACCCCTCCACTTT
CASSVSGPIYDSPLHF
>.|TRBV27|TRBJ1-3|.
TGTGCCAGCAGGCAGAGCTCTGGAAACACCATATATTTT
CASRQSSGNTIYF
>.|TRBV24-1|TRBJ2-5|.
TGTGCCACCAGTGATAAGGGCCCCCAAGAGACCCAGTACTTC
CATSDKGPQETQYF
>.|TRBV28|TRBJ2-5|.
TGTGCCAGCAGTTTGGCCCTGAGGACCCAGTACTTC
CASSLALRTQYF
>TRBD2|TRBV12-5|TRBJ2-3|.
TGTGCTAGTGGTTTGGGGACTAGCGGCGATACGCAGTATTTT
CASGLGTSGDTQYF
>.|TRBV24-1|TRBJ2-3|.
TGTGCCACCAGTGATTTGCGCCCTGATGGTGGCGATACAGATACGCAGTATTTT
CATSDLRPDGGDTDTQYF
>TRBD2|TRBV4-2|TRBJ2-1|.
TGTGCCAGCAGCCCACGGGCCCTAGCGGGAGGTCGTGAGCAGTTCTTC
CASSPRALAGGREQFF
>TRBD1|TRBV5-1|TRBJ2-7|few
TGCGCCAGCAGCTTGTCCGGGACAGGTATCTACGAGCAGTACTTC
CASSLSGTGIYEQYF
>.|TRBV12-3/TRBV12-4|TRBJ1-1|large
TGTGCCAGCAGCCCCGAAGGACAGAGGGAAGCTTTCTTT
CASSPEGQREAFF
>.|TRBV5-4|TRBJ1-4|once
TGTGCCAGCAGCTTTACGGCTGCCTCTAATGAAAAACTGTTTTTT
CASSFTAASNEKLFF
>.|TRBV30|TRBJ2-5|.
TGTGCCTGGAACGGGAATGAAGAGACCCAGTACTTC
CAWNGNEETQYF
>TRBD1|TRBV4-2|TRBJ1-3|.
TGTGCCAGCAGCCTATGGGGGGACAGGATCATCGGGGAGTCTGGAAACACCATATATTTT
CASSLWGDRIIGESGNTIYF
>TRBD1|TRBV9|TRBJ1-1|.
TGTGCCAGCAGCTTCGGACAGGGGAACACTGAAGCTTTCTTT
CASSFGQGNTEAFF
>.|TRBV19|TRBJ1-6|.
TGTGCCAGTAGTATCGATCACTATAATTCACCCCTCCACTTT
CASSIDHYNSPLHF
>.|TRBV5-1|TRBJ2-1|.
TGCGCCAGCAGCCGGGGGTCTGCCCCGGGGAATGAGCAGTTCTTC
CASSRGSAPGNEQFF
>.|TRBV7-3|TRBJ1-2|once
TGTGCCAGCAGCACCCAACAAGGGGTTGCCTACACCTTC
CASSTQQGVAYTF
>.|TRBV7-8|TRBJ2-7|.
TGTGCCAGCAGCATAAACAGGGTTTTGGTCTACGAGCAGTACTTC
CASSINRVLVYEQYF
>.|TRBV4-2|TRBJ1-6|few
TGTGCCAGCAGCCAAGAGGACCGCTCCTATAATTCACCCCTCCACTTT
CASSQEDRSYNSPLHF
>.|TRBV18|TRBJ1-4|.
TGTGCCAGCTCACCATTAAGGGGATCGAGTGAAAAACTGTTTTTT
CASSPLRGSSEKLFF
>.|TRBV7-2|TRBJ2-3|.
TGTGCCAGCAGCCTCTTAGGCTCCGGGGGACAAGATACGCAGTATTTT
CASSLLGSGGQDTQYF
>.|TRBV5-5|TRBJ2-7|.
TGTGCCAGCAGCTTGGTGAACTACTACGAGCAGTACTTC
CASSLVNYYEQYF
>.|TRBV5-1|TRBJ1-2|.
TGCGCCAGCAGCCCTCGTCCGGACAGAAACTATGGCTACACCTTC
CASSPRPDRNYGYTF
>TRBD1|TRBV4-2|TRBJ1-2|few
TGTGCCAGCAGCCGACCGGGACAGGGGGCCGTTTTTAACTATGGCTACACCTTC
CASSRPGQGAVFNYGYTF
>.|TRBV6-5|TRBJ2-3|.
TGTGCCAGCAGTCCCGGACGGGGGGATACGCAGTATTTT
CASSPGRGDTQYF
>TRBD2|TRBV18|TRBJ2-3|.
TGTGCCAGCTCATACCGACTAGCGGAGAGCACAGATACGCAGTATTTT
CASSYRLAESTDTQYF
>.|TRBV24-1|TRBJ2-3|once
TGTGCCACCAGTGATTTCTATGGCACAGATACGCAGTATTTT
CATSDFYGTDTQYF
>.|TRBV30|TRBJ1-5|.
TGTGCCTGGAGTTGGGATAGCAATCAGCCCCAGCATTTT
CAWSWDSNQPQHF
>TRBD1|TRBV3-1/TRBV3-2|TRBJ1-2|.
TGTGCCAGCAGCCTAAGCATGGACAGGGACCATTATGGCTACACCTTC
CASSLSMDRDHYGYTF
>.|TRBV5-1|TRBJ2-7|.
TGCGCCAGCAGCTTGATCCGGAACTACGAGCAGTACTTC
CASSLIRNYEQYF
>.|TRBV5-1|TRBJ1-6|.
TGCGCCAGCAGCTTTCAACTAGGGGCCTATAATTCACCCCTCCACTTT
CASSFQLGAYNSPLHF
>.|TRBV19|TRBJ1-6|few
TGTGCCAGTAGTAACGCCAGGTGGTCACCCCTCCACTTT
CASSNARWSPLHF
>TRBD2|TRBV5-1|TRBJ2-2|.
TGCGCCAGCAGCTTCGCTAGCGGGGGGACGACCGGGGAGCTGTTTTTT
CASSFASGGTTGELFF
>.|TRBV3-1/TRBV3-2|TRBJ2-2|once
TGTGCCAGCAGCCAAGAAAGGGCAGGGTCCCACGGGGAGCTGTTTTTT
CASSQERAGSHGELFF
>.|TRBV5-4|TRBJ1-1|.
TGTGCCAGCAGCTTGGCCGGTGGAGGAGCCGATCTAATTCAGCTCTTT
CASSLAGGGADLIQLF
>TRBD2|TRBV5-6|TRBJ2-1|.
TGTGCCAGCAGCTTCACCGGGACTAGTAGGGGGTTCTTC
CASSFTGTSRGFF
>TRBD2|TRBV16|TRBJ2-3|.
TGTGCCAGCAGCCAATCGACTGGACTAGCTGGTCTGTATTTT
CASSQSTGLAGLYF
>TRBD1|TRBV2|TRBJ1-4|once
TGTGCCAGCAGTGGAAAGTACAGGGGAAATGAAAAACTGTTTTTT
CASSGKYRGNEKLFF
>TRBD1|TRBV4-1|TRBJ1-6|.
TGCGCCAGCAGCCAAGATGTGACAGGGGCGAAAAATAATTCACCCCTCCACTTT
CASSQDVTGAKNNSPLHF
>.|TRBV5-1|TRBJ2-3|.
TGCGCCAGCAGCTTGGGGACAGATCCTAGCACAGATACGCAGTATTTT
CASSLGTDPSTDTQYF
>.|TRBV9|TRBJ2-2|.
TGTGCCAGCAGCGTAGAGGCCCCGGGACCCCTCACCGGGGAGCTGTTTTTT
CASSVEAPGPLTGELFF
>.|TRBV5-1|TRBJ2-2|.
TGCGCCAGCAGCTTGAACACCGGGGAGCTGTTTTTT
CASSLNTGELFF
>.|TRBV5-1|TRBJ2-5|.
TGCGCCAGCAGCTTGCAGGGGCCTCGGGAGACCCAGTACTTC
CASSLQGPRETQYF
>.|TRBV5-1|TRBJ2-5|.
TGCGCCAGCAGCTTGGAAGCAGTAGGCTCCCAGTACTTC
CASSLEAVGSQYF
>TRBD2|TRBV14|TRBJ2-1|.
TGTGCCAGCAGCCAAGGACTAGCGGGGGGCTATGAGCAGTTCTTC
CASSQGLAGGYEQFF
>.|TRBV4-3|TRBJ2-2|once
TGCGCCAGCAGCCCACCGCACCCCTCGGGGGCCCGAGATCTTAACACCGGGGAGCTGTTTTTT
CASSPPHPSGARDLNTGELFF
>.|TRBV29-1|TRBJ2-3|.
TGCAGCGCCAAGAACAGGGCGGTTCTACCTAGCACAGATACGCAGTATTTT
CSAKNRAVLPSTDTQYF
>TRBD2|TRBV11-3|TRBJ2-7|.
TGTGCCAGCAGCTTTAGCGGGAGGAACTACGAGCAGTACTTC
CASSFSGRNYEQYF
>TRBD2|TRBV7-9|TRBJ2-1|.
TGTGCCAGCGCTCTGACTAGCGGGAGCGGAAATGAGCAGTTCTTC
CASALTSGSGNEQFF
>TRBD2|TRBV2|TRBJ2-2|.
TGTGCCAGCAGTGATTTGAGCGGGGCCAACACCGGGGAGCTGTTTTTT
CASSDLSGANTGELFF
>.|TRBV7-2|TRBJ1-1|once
TGTGCCAGCAGCCTCCAAGGGGATCCCACTGAAGCTTTCTTT
CASSLQGDPTEAFF
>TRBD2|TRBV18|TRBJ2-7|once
TGTGCCAGCTCACCGGGACTAGCGGGAACCGCCGAGCAGTACTTC
CASSPGLAGTAEQYF
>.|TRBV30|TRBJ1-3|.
TGTGCCTGGAGTCAGGGCTTCTCTGGAAACACCATATATTTT
CAWSQGFSGNTIYF
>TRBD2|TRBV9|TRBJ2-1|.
TGTGCCAGCAGCGTCGCGGGAGCAGCCCATGAGCAGTTCTTC
CASSVAGAAHEQFF
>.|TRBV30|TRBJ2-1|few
TGTGCCTGGAGCAAGACAGACTCCTACAATGAGCAGTTCTTC
CAWSKTDSYNEQFF
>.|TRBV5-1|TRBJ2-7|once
TGCGCCAGCAGCTTGGAACCGTTGAGCTCCTACGAGCAGTACTTC
CASSLEPLSSYEQYF
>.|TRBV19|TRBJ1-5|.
TGTGCCAGTAGTGCCCTACAGGGTAGCAATCAGCCCCAGCATTTT
CASSALQGSNQPQHF
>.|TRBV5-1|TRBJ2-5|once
TGCGCCAGCCAGCTAGACGGGAGCCCGCAAGAGACCCAGTACTTC
CASQLDGSPQETQYF
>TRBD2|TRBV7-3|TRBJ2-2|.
TGTGCCAGCAGCCGTAGCGGGAGCGGGACCGGGGAGCTGTTTTTT
CASSRSGSGTGELFF
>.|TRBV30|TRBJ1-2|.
TGTGCCTGGACGGCACGTGATGGCTACACCTTC
CAWTARDGYTF